This TCR beta chain was profiled in a study of blood T cell repertoires in COVID-19. The protocol was immunoSEQ multiplex PCR, while the TCRdb copy is restricted to in-frame clones and leaves out a portion. Of approximately 92,000 clones in the sample, roughly 84% were seen once. This CDR3 has 13 amino acids. The germline gives CDR1 MNHEY, CDR2 SMNVEV (reference sequence). Deletions cut 2 bases from V and 5 bases from J, with 7 bases between. The sequence was collected from a man aged 65 to 85 with active or convalescent COVID-19. This chain joins TRBV27 and TRBJ1-5, with unresolved D. What was sequenced was peripheral blood. CDR3 protein: CASSLIRDQPQHF. CDR3 in DNA: TGTGCCAGCAGTTTAATCCGAGATCAGCCCCAGCATTTT.